Following are 27 T cell receptor beta chains from one sample sequenced in a study of beta chain features in type 1 diabetes. Every bit of the isolated RNA underwent reverse transcription, so sequencing read expressed TCRB transcripts. This table comes from immunoSEQ multiplex PCR, and its TCRdb copy is limited to in-frame clones, with some not included. The sample holds about 270,000 clones; roughly 13% are singletons and the top ten take about 0.017%. Notes on the study in general: In all four CD4+ subsets, TCRB CDR3 length was significantly, moderately reduced in type 1 diabetes.

What these receptors recognize is not known. The source material was naive CD4+ T cells from blood. The receptors shown here come from a man under 40 with type 1 diabetes.

The chain has TRBV18 and TRBJ2-3; 9 bases are a match to TRBD2. The CDR3 contains 16 residues. With V trimmed by 3 bases and J by 5 bases, 9 bases remained unmatched. Germline CDR1 is KGHSH and CDR2 is LQKENI. DNA of the CDR3: TGTGCCAGCTCACCGTCCCGAGCGGGAGGAGGAGATACGCAGTATTTT. Residues: CASSPSRAGGGDTQYF.

This rearrangement joins TRBV7-2 to TRBJ2-3; TRBD2 might be the D (5 bases). The CDR3 is made up of 15 amino acids. The germline V and J ends were trimmed by 1 base and 0 bases, with 8 bases remaining between them. CDR1 SGHTA and CDR2 FQGNSA come from the germline V gene. The DNA of the CDR3 is TGTGCCAGCAGCTTAGTAGCGACTAGCACAGATACGCAGTATTTT. Translation gives CASSLVATSTDTQYF.

The chain joins TRBV5-1 to TRBJ2-1; 14 bases are shared with TRBD2. This CDR3 has 15 residues. The V gene end was trimmed by 3 bases and the J gene end by 8 bases; junction bases not matched to a gene: 4. Germline lookup yields CDR1 SGHRS and CDR2 YFSETQ. CDR3 coding DNA: TGCGCCAGCAGCTCGGGACTAGCGGGAGCGTATGAGCAGTTCTTC. As protein: CASSSGLAGAYEQFF. The full variable domain, in which reference TRBV5-1 and TRBJ2-1 provide the parts outside the CDR3, is KAGVTQTPRYLIKTRGQQVTLSCSPISGHRSVSWYQQTPGQGLQFLFEYFSETQRNKGNFPGRFSGRQFSNSRSEMNVSTLELGDSALYLCASSSGLAGAYEQFFGPGTRLTVL.

The chain recombines TRBV29-1 with TRBJ2-1; 9 bases agree with TRBD2. Germline values: CDR1 SQVTM, CDR2 ANQGSEA. V was pared by 4 bases and J by 13 bases, with 2 bases of the junction left unmatched. The CDR3 extends over 10 amino acids. CDR3 in DNA: TGCAGCGTTGCCGGGACTAGCCAGTTCTTC. The encoded protein is CSVAGTSQFF.

In this sample, this clone turned up a few times. The rearrangement links TRBV2 to TRBJ2-7, with 12 positions matching TRBD1. The CDR3 contains 13 residues. Per germline, CDR1 SNHLY and CDR2 FYNNEI. Trimming removed 11 bases from V and 5 bases from J; junction bases left unmatched: 7. The CDR3 sequence is CAGRDRGLNEQYF. CDR3 coding DNA: TGTGCCGGACGGGACAGGGGGCTCAACGAGCAGTACTTC.

This clone has only one observation. J is TRBJ1-2 and V is TRBV19, with unresolved D. The germline CDR1 and CDR2 sequences are LNHDA and SQIVND (reference sequence). CDR3 size: 12 residues. V was shortened by 5 bases and J by 2 bases, with 6 bases between the two germline ends. The CDR3 DNA is TGTGCCAGTAGTTACAGAAACTATGGCTACACCTTC. Translation: CASSYRNYGYTF.

There are a few counts of this clone. This rearrangement joins TRBV5-6 to TRBJ2-1; TRBD2 matches 11 bases. The V gene end was trimmed by 4 bases and the J gene end by 2 bases; junction bases not matched to a gene: 5. CDR1 SGHDT and CDR2 YYEEEE come from the germline V gene. This CDR3 region has 16 residues. Written as DNA, the CDR3 is TGTGCCAGCAGCGCCGTAGCGGGAGGGCCCTACAATGAGCAGTTCTTC. Residues: CASSAVAGGPYNEQFF.

V gene TRBV19 combines with J gene TRBJ2-1; a possible D gene is TRBD2 (6 bases). The CDR3 contains 15 residues. Germline V lookup: CDR1 LNHDA, CDR2 SQIVND (reference sequence). The V end lost 8 bases, the J end lost 5 bases, and 19 bases lay between the germline ends. CDR3 nucleotides: TGTGCCAGTGCCCCTCCGGACGGAGGGGACAATGAGCAGTTCTTC. Protein: CASAPPDGGDNEQFF.

This chain joins TRBV14 and TRBJ2-1; D gene unclear. V lost 0 bases and J 5 bases, leaving 14 bases between the germline ends. The CDR3 spans 16 residues. Germline-derived CDR1 and CDR2 are SGHDN and FVKESK. This CDR3 reads CASSQDWAYEDNEQFF. In DNA, the CDR3 is TGTGCCAGCAGCCAAGATTGGGCATATGAAGACAATGAGCAGTTCTTC.

The rearrangement joins TRBV19 to TRBJ1-5, with 8 bases lining up with TRBD1. From germline, CDR1 is LNHDA and CDR2 SQIVND (reference sequence). The CDR3 is made up of 14 amino acids. V was pared by 4 bases and J by 4 bases, with 3 bases of the junction left unmatched. The CDR3 DNA reads as TGTGCCAGTAGTAACGGACAGGGTAATCAGCCCCAGCATTTT. Translating gives CASSNGQGNQPQHF. The full variable domain, its missing parts supplied by reference TRBV19 and TRBJ1-5, is DGGITQSPKYLFRKEGQNVTLSCEQNLNHDAMYWYRQDPGQGLRLIYYSQIVNDFQKGDIAEGYSVSREKKESFPLTVTSAQKNPTAFYLCASSNGQGNQPQHFGDGTRLSIL.

The chain couples TRBV7-3 to TRBJ2-3; tentative D call: TRBD1 (6 bases). The CDR3 covers 14 residues. V gave up 5 bases and J gave up 1 base, with 10 bases separating them. CDR1 is SGHTA, CDR2 FQGTGA, per germline. CDR3 residues: CASSLEGGTDTQYF. CDR3 DNA sequence: TGTGCCAGCAGCCTAGAGGGGGGCACAGATACGCAGTATTTT.

The chain couples TRBV30 to TRBJ2-1, with a tentative D call TRBD2 (6 bases). CDR3 length equals 14 residues. Germline CDR1 GTSNPN, CDR2 SVGIG (reference sequence). Trimming left V 3 bases short and J 6 bases short, with 15 bases between. CDR3 nucleotide sequence: TGTGCCTGGAGAGGGCTAGCGAGATTCAATGAGCAGTTCTTC. Translated: CAWRGLARFNEQFF.

The chain uses TRBV5-1 and TRBJ1-2, with TRBD1 identical over 8 bases. J was trimmed by 5 bases and V by 4 bases; bases with no gene match: 10. Germline lookup yields CDR1 SGHRS and CDR2 YFSETQ. The CDR3 is 15 residues long. The CDR3 here is CASSPESGTGYGYTF. CDR3 DNA: TGCGCCAGCAGCCCCGAATCCGGGACAGGTTATGGCTACACCTTC.

J is TRBJ2-7 and V is TRBV28; the match to TRBD1 covers 9 bases. The CDR3 loop spans 16 amino acids. V dropped 2 bases and J dropped 2; count of bases not matched to a gene: 7. CDR1 MDHEN and CDR2 SYDVKM come from the germline V gene. The CDR3 DNA reads TGTGCCAGCAGTTTAGGGATGGACAGGGGCGCCTACGAGCAGTACTTC. As protein: CASSLGMDRGAYEQYF.

This clone was picked up a small number of times. The J gene is TRBJ2-3, the V gene TRBV5-4; D unresolved. V shed 9 bases and J shed 0 bases, with 5 bases lying between them. The CDR3 spans 11 residues. Germline loops: CDR1 SGHNT, CDR2 YYREEE (reference sequence). Here the CDR3 DNA reads TGTGCCATCGGTAGCACAGATACGCAGTATTTT. This sequence encodes CAIGSTDTQYF.

This clone was observed a handful of times. This sample includes further DNA sequences coding for the same CDR3. The chain carries TRBV4-2 and TRBJ2-1, with TRBD2 identical over 10 bases. Unmatched junction bases numbered 6, after V lost 3 bases and J lost 4 bases. This CDR3 is 16 amino acids long. Per the germline V gene, CDR1 is LGHNA and CDR2 is YNFKEQ. The CDR3 sequence: CASSQELAGNYNEQFF. CDR3 coding DNA: TGTGCCAGCAGCCAGGAACTAGCGGGGAATTACAATGAGCAGTTCTTC.

The chain carries TRBV7-9 and TRBJ2-2; 10 bases are a match to TRBD2. The germline V gene encodes CDR1 SEHNR and CDR2 FQNEAQ (reference sequence). CDR3 length equals 15 residues. Germline trimming cut 5 bases from V and 6 bases from J; bases unmatched to any gene: 6. CDR3 protein: CASSLRAGGPGELFF. Here the CDR3 DNA reads TGTGCCAGCAGCCTCCGAGCGGGAGGGCCCGGGGAGCTGTTTTTT.

The rearrangement joins TRBV2 to TRBJ2-7; perhaps TRBD2 as D (6 bases). Germline-derived CDR1 and CDR2 are SNHLY and FYNNEI. CDR3 length: 12 residues. V lost 6 bases, J lost 4 bases, and 10 bases lay in between. The CDR3 here is CASRYGRYEQYF. CDR3 nucleotide sequence: TGTGCCAGCAGATACGGGAGATACGAGCAGTACTTC.

This clone was seen a handful of times. The rearrangement links TRBV4-3 to TRBJ2-7; 13 nucleotides line up with TRBD2. V was pared by 3 bases and J by 3 bases, with 2 bases of the junction left unmatched. The CDR3 consists of 15 residues. Germline V lookup: CDR1 LGHNA, CDR2 YSLEER. In DNA form, the CDR3 reads TGCGCCAGCAGCCAGGGACTAGCGGGAAGCTACGAGCAGTACTTC. Its protein product is CASSQGLAGSYEQYF.

This clone was found a few times. This rearrangement joins TRBV5-1 to TRBJ2-5, with a possible D match to TRBD1 (5 bases). Trimming removed 5 bases from V and 5 bases from J, with 13 bases in between. CDR3 length: 13 residues. Germline values: CDR1 SGHRS, CDR2 YFSETQ. The CDR3 region has the DNA TGCGCCAGCAGGCAGGGTTTCGGGGAGACCCAGTACTTC. Translation: CASRQGFGETQYF. The whole variable domain, remainder taken from reference TRBV5-1 and TRBJ2-5, is KAGVTQTPRYLIKTRGQQVTLSCSPISGHRSVSWYQQTPGQGLQFLFEYFSETQRNKGNFPGRFSGRQFSNSRSEMNVSTLELGDSALYLCASRQGFGETQYFGPGTRLLVL.

This rearrangement joins TRBV10-3 to TRBJ2-7; 12 bases fit TRBD1. The CDR3 extends over 15 amino acids. V lost 3 bases to trimming and J lost 7 bases; unmatched junction nucleotides: 7. Germline-derived CDR1 and CDR2 are ENHRY and SYGVKD. The CDR3 reads CAISDPGQGAYEQYF. DNA for the CDR3: TGTGCCATCAGTGATCCGGGACAGGGGGCGTATGAGCAGTACTTC.

J is TRBJ2-1 and V is TRBV5-1; a weak D match, TRBD1 (6 bases). From germline, CDR1 is SGHRS and CDR2 YFSETQ. This CDR3 is built from 16 residues. V lost 4 bases, J lost 0 bases, and 14 bases lay in between. The CDR3 protein is CASSAGTFSSYNEQFF. CDR3 nucleotides: TGCGCCAGCAGCGCAGGGACATTTAGCTCCTACAATGAGCAGTTCTTC.

This sequence joins TRBV4-3 and TRBJ2-7; D possibly corresponds to TRBD1 (5 bases). The CDR3 has 13 amino acids. CDR1 and CDR2 (germline): LGHNA, YSLEER. Between the trimmed V and J ends, which lost 0 bases and 6 bases, there was a span of 9 bases. The CDR3 sequence is CASSQDAGREQYF. The CDR3 bases are TGCGCCAGCAGCCAAGATGCAGGGCGCGAGCAGTACTTC.

The chain carries TRBV19 and TRBJ2-1; a weak D match, TRBD2 (6 bases). The germline CDR1 and CDR2 sequences are LNHDA and SQIVND (reference sequence). Trimming left V 6 bases short and J 6 bases short, with 12 bases between. This CDR3 is built from 13 residues. The CDR3 bases are TGTGCCAGTAGAGGAGGGCTACTCAATGAGCAGTTCTTC. It specifies CASRGGLLNEQFF.

This chain uses TRBV5-1 with TRBJ2-3; D gene uncertain. Germline V lookup: CDR1 SGHRS, CDR2 YFSETQ. The CDR3 sequence is 14 residues long. V lost 1 base to trimming and J lost 3 bases, with 9 bases between them. The CDR3 is CASSLFSVTDTQYF. The CDR3 nucleotides read TGCGCCAGCAGCTTGTTTTCCGTTACAGATACGCAGTATTTT.

The J gene is TRBJ2-7, the V gene TRBV21-1; TRBD1 is taken as the D call from the table, unchecked against the DNA. TRBV21-1 is a pseudogene segment. The CDR3 has 14 residues. In DNA, the CDR3 is TGTGCCAGCAGCAAATCCGGGACAGGGGACGAGCAGTACTTC. Protein sequence: CASSKSGTGDEQYF.

This clone has just a few counts. The chain uses TRBV29-1 and TRBJ2-7; D not certain. The CDR3 is made up of 11 amino acids. Germline assignment: CDR1 SQVTM and CDR2 ANQGSEA. V lost 4 bases and J lost 5, with 9 bases in between. CDR3 region: CSVGVGHEQYF. The CDR3 DNA is TGCAGCGTTGGGGTTGGGCACGAGCAGTACTTC.